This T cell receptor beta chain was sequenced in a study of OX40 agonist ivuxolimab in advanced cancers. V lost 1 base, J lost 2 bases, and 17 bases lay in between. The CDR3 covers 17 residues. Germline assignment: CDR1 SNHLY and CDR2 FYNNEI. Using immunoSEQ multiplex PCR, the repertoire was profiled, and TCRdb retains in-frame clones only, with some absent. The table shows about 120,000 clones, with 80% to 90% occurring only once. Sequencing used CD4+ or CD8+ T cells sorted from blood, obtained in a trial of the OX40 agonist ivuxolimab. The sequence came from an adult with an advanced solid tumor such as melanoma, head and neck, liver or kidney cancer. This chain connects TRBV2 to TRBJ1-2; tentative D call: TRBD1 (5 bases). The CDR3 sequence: CASSEGGPGRRNYGYTF. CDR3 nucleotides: TGTGCCAGCAGTGAAGGAGGCCCGGGACGCAGGAACTATGGCTACACCTTC.